The subject of this entry is one T cell receptor (beta chain). The antigen is not known. Trimming pared 8 bases from V and 5 bases from J, leaving 7 bases between. Germline CDR1 reads SEHNR; CDR2 reads FQNEAQ (reference sequence). CDR3 length equals 11 residues. Partitioning of CD4+ cells yielded a CD45RA+ naive subset and a CD45RA-negative memory subset. Deep-level assay runs were performed. The assay was immunoSEQ multiplex PCR, and TCRdb's table has in-frame clones only and misses some. The sample lists approximately 1.5 million clones, 95% to 99% seen once, with roughly 0.42% in the top ten. The data were obtained in a study of shared clonotypes between healthy human individuals. Study-wide results and limits: For sorted subsets, rarefaction showed incomplete sequencing despite large depth. Naive CD4 clonotype sharing across a few donors was approximately 5%.

This TCR derives from a young man in good health. The sequenced material came from naive CD4+ T cells sorted from blood. Specified subset: CD45RA+ positively selected. The chain joins TRBV7-9 to TRBJ2-1; D call uncertain. The CDR3: CASLIDNEQFF. CDR3 nucleotides: TGTGCCAGCCTCATTGACAATGAGCAGTTCTTC.